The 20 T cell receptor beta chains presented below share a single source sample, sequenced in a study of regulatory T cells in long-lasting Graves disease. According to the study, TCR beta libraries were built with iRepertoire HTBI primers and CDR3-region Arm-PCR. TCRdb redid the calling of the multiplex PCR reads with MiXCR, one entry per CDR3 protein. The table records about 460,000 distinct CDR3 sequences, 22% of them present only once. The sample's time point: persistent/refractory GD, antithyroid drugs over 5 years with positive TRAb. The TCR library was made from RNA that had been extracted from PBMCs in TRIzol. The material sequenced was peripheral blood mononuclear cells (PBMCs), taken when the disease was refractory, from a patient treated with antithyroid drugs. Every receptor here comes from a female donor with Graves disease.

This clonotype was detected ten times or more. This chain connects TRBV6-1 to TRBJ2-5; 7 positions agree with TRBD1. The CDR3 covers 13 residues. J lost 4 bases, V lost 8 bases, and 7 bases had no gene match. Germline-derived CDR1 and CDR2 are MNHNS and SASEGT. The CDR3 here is CASSPRGRETQYF. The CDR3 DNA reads TGTGCCAGCTCCCCTAGGGGGCGAGAGACCCAGTACTTC.

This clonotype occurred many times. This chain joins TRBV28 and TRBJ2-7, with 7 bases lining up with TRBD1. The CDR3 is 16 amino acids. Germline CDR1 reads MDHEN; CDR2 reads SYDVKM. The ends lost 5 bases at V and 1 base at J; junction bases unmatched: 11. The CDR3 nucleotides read TGTGCCAGCAGTCCTTCGGGACAGACGATATCCTACGAGCAGTACTTC. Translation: CASSPSGQTISYEQYF. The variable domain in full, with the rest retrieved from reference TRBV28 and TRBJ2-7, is DVKVTQSSRYLVKRTGEKVFLECVQDMDHENMFWYRQDPGLGLRLIYFSYDVKMKEKGDIPEGYSVSREKKERFSLILESASTNQTSMYLCASSPSGQTISYEQYFGPGTRLTVT.

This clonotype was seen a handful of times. CDR3 nucleotide sequence: TGTGCCAGCAGCCAACGGAGCGCCAATTCACCCCTCCACTTT. It codes for CASSQRSANSPLHF. The V and J genes are TRBV14 and TRBJ1-6, with D unresolved. The CDR3 extends over 14 amino acids. V lost 2 bases to trimming and J lost 7 bases, with 9 bases between them. Germline V lookup: CDR1 SGHDN, CDR2 FVKESK.

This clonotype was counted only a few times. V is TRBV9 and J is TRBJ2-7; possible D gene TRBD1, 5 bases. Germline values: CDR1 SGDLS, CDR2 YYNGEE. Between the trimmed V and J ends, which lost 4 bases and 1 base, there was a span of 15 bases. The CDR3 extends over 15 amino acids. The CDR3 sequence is CASSPSPRQSYEQYF. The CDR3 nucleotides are TGTGCCAGCAGCCCATCACCTCGACAGTCCTACGAGCAGTACTTC.

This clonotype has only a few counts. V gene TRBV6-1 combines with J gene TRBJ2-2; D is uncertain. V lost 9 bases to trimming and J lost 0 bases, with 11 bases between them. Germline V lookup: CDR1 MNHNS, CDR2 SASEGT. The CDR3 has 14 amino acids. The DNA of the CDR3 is TGTGCCAGTACCCGGCAGACGAACACCGGGGAGCTGTTTTTT. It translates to CASTRQTNTGELFF.

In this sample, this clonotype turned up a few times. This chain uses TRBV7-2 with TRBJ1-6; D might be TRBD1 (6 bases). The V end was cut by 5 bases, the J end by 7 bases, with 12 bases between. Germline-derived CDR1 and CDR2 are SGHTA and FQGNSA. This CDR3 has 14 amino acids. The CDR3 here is CASSPRGGNSPLHF. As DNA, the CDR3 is TGTGCCAGCAGCCCCAGGGGAGGGAATTCACCCCTCCACTTT.

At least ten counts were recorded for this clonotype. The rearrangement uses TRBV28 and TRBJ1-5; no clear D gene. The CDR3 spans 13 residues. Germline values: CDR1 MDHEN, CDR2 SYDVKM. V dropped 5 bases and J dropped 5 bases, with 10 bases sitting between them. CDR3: CASSPGIDQPQHF. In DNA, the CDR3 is TGTGCCAGCAGTCCCGGGATTGATCAGCCCCAGCATTTT.

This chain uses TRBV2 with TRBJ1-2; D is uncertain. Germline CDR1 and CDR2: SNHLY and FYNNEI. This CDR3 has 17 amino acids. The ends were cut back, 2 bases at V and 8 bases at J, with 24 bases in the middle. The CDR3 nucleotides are TGTGCCAGCAGTGAAAAGAGGGTTTGGGGAGTTTTAGAAGGCTACACCTTC. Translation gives CASSEKRVWGVLEGYTF.

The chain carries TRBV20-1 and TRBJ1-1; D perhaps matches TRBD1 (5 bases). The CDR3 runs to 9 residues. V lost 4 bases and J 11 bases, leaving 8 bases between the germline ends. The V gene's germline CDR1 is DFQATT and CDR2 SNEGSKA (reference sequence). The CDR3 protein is CSAIGAAFF. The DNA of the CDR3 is TGCAGTGCTATAGGGGCGGCTTTCTTT.

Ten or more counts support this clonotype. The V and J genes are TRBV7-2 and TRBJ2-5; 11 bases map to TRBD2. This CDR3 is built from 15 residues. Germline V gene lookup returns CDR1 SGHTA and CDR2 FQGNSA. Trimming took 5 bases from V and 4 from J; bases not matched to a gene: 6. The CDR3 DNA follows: TGTGCCAGCAGCGAACTAGCGGGGGTCGGAGAGACCCAGTACTTC. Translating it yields CASSELAGVGETQYF. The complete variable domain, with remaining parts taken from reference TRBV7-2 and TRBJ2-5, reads GAGVSQSPSNKVTEKGKDVELRCDPISGHTALYWYRQSLGQGLEFLIYFQGNSAPDKSGLPSDRFSAERTGGSVSTLTIQRTQQEDSAVYLCASSELAGVGETQYFGPGTRLLVL.

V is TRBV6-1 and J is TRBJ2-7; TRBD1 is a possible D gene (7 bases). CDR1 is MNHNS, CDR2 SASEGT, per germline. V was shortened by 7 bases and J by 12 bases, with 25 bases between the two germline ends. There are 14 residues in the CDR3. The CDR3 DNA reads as TGTGCCAGCACTCGCCATGAAGACCAGGGGGGATCGTACTTC. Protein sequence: CASTRHEDQGGSYF.

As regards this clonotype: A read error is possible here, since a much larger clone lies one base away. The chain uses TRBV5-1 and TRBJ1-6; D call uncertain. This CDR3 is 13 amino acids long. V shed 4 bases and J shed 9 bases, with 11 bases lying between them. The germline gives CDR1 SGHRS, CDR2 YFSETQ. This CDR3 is CASSPDGVSPLHF. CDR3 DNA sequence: TGCGCCAGCAGCCCGGACGGGGTTTCACCCCTCCACTTT.

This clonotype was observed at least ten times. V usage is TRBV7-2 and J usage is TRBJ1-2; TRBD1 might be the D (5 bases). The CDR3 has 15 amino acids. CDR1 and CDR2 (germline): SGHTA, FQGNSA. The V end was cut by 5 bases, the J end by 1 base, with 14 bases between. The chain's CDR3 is CASSPRDGLNYGYTF. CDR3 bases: TGTGCCAGCAGCCCCAGGGACGGCCTTAACTATGGCTACACCTTC.

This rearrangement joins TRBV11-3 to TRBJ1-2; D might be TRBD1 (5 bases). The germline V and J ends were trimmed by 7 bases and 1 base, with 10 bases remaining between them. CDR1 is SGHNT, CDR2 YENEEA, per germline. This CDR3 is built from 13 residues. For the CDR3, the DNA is TGTGCCAGCACCTCGGGGGATAACTATGGCTACACCTTC. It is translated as CASTSGDNYGYTF.

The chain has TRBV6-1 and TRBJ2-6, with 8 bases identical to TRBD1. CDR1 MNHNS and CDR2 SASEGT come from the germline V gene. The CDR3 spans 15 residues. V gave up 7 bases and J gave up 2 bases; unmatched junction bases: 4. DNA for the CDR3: TGTGCCAGCAACCTACAGGGGGCTGGGGCCAACGTCCTGACTTTC. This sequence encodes CASNLQGAGANVLTF.

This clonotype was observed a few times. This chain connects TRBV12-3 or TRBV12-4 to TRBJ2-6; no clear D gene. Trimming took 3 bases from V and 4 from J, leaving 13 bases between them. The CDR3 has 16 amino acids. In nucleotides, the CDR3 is TGTGCCAGCAGTTTGCTTAAACGGGTCGGGGCCAACGTCCTGACTTTC. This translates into CASSLLKRVGANVLTF.

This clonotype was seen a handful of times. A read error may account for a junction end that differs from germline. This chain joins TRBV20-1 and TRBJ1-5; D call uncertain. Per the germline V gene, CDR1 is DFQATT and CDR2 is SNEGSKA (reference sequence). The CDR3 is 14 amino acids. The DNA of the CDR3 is TGCAGTGCAAGAGAAGCGGGGAGTTATCAGCCCCAGCATTTT. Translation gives CSAREAGSYQPQHF.

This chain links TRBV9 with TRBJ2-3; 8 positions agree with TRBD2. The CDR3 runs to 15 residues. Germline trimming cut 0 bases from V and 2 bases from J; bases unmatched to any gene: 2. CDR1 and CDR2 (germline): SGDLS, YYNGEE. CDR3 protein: CASSVERGITDTQYF. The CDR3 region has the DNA TGTGCCAGCAGCGTAGAGCGGGGGATCACAGATACGCAGTATTTT.

In DNA, the CDR3 is TGTGCCAGCAGCTTAGTGGGAGAGCACTCCTACGAGCAGTACTTC. Residues: CASSLVGEHSYEQYF. The rearrangement links TRBV7-2 to TRBJ2-7; D may be TRBD2 (5 bases). CDR1 and CDR2 from the germline V gene are SGHTA and FQGNSA. V lost 1 base, J lost 0 bases, and 10 bases lay in between. The CDR3 sequence is 15 residues long.

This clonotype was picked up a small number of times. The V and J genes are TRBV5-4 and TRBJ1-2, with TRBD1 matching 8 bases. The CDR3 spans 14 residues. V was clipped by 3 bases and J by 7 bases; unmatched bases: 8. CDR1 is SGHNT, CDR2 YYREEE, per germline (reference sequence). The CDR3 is CASSSLGQGAGYTF. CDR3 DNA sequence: TGTGCCAGCAGCTCCCTCGGACAGGGCGCTGGCTACACCTTC.